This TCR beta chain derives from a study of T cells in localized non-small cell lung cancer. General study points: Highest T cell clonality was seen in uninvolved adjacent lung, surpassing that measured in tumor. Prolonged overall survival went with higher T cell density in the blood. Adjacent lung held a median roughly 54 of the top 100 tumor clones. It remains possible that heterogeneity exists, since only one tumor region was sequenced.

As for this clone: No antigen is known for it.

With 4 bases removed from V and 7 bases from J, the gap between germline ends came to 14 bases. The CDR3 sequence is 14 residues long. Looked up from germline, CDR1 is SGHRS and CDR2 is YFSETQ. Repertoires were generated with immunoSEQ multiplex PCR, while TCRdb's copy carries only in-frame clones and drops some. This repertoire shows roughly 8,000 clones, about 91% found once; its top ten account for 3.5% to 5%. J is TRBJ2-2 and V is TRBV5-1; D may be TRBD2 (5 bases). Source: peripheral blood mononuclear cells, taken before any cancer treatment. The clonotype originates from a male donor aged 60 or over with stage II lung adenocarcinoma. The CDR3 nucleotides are TGCGCCAGCAGCGGGTATGGAGGTAACGGGGAGCTGTTTTTT. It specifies CASSGYGGNGELFF.